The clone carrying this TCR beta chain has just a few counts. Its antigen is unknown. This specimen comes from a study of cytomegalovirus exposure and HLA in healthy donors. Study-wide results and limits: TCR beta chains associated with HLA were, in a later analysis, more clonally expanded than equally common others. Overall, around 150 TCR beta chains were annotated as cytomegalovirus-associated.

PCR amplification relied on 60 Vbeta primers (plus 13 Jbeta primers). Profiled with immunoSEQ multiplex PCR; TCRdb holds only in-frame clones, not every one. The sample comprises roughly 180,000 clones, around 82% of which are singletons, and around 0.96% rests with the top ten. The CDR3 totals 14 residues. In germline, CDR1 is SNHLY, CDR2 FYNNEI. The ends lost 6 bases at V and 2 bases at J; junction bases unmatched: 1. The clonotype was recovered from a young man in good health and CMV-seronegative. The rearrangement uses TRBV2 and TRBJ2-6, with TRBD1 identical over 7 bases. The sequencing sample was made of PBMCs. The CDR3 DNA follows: TGTGCCAGCAGCACAGGGGCTGGGGCCAACGTCCTGACTTTC. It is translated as CASSTGAGANVLTF.